Presented here are 9 T cell receptor beta chains from one specimen sequenced in a study of early T cells in non-severe SARS-CoV-2 infection. Via MiXCR, TCRdb re-called the 5' RACE reads, giving one row per CDR3 protein. Of 65,000 to 95,000 distinct CDR3 sequences listed, more than 9% were seen once; the top ten hold about 4.6%. The sequencing input was whole blood. Receptors originate from an adult who was a healthcare worker with PCR-confirmed SARS-CoV-2 infection or an uninfected control (not recorded which).

This clonotype was seen at least ten times. The chain uses TRBV12-3 or TRBV12-4 and TRBJ2-3; 10 nucleotides match TRBD2. J was trimmed by 1 base and V by 4 bases; bases with no gene match: 5. The CDR3 runs 16 residues. The CDR3 is CASSSPGTSGTDTQYF. The CDR3 DNA follows: TGTGCCAGCAGTTCCCCCGGGACTAGCGGCACAGATACGCAGTATTTT.

This clonotype was seen ten or more times. This chain joins TRBV18 and TRBJ2-1; possibly TRBD1 or TRBD2 for D (5 bases each). The ends were cut back, 2 bases at V and 4 bases at J, with 9 bases in the middle. The CDR3 sequence is 14 residues long. The V gene's germline CDR1 is KGHSH and CDR2 LQKENI. DNA for the CDR3: TGTGCCAGCTCACCATTGGGGGAGTACAATGAGCAGTTCTTC. Translation: CASSPLGEYNEQFF.

This clonotype was seen ten or more times. V gene TRBV27 combines with J gene TRBJ2-6, with TRBD1 as a possible D gene (6 bases). The CDR3 is 15 amino acids. V lost 2 bases and J 1 base, leaving 6 bases between the germline ends. Germline V CDR1 and CDR2: MNHEY, SMNVEV (reference sequence). The CDR3 DNA is TGTGCCAGCAGTTTAACAGGGTCTGGGGCCAACGTCCTGACTTTC. Its translation: CASSLTGSGANVLTF. The complete variable domain, with remaining parts taken from reference TRBV27 and TRBJ2-6, reads EAQVTQNPRYLITVTGKKLTVTCSQNMNHEYMSWYRQDPGLGLRQIYYSMNVEVTDKGDVPEGYKVSRKEKRNFPLILESPSPNQTSLYFCASSLTGSGANVLTFGAGSRLTVL.

The chain links TRBV6-1 to TRBJ2-5, with no clear D. V was clipped by 5 bases and J by 6 bases, with 7 bases between them. The CDR3 sequence is 11 residues long. Germline V gene sequence: CDR1 MNHNS, CDR2 SASEGT. CDR3 nucleotide sequence: TGTGCCAGCAGTAATCGACAGACCCAGTACTTC. It encodes CASSNRQTQYF.

The genes are TRBV20-1 and TRBJ2-4, with TRBD2 matching over 8 bases. Germline CDR1 DFQATT, CDR2 SNEGSKA (reference sequence). The CDR3 consists of 18 residues. The junction had 10 bases not matched to a gene; V was cut back by 0 bases and J by 0 bases. This chain's CDR3 is CSARDLGGRRGAKNIQYF. The CDR3 DNA sequence: TGCAGTGCTAGAGATCTGGGCGGGAGGAGGGGAGCCAAAAACATTCAGTACTTC.

This clonotype came up many times. The rearrangement links TRBV5-1 to TRBJ2-6, with D unresolved. The CDR3 is made up of 16 amino acids. Germline loops: CDR1 SGHRS, CDR2 YFSETQ. Trimming shortened V by 4 bases and J by 0 bases, and 11 bases separated the two germline ends. CDR3 in DNA: TGCGCCAGCAGCGCTTCCTCCTTCTCTGGGGCCAACGTCCTGACTTTC. Translated, it gives CASSASSFSGANVLTF. Supplemented by reference TRBV5-1 and TRBJ2-6, the full variable domain reads KAGVTQTPRYLIKTRGQQVTLSCSPISGHRSVSWYQQTPGQGLQFLFEYFSETQRNKGNFPGRFSGRQFSNSRSEMNVSTLELGDSALYLCASSASSFSGANVLTFGAGSRLTVL.

Concerning this clonotype itself: A much larger clone differs by one base, so this may be a read error. The rearrangement links TRBV7-7 to TRBJ2-7; D might be TRBD1 (6 bases). From germline, CDR1 is SSHAT and CDR2 FNYEAQ (reference sequence). The CDR3 extends over 13 amino acids. The CDR3 coding sequence is TGTGTCAGCAGCCTTGGACAGCACTCCGAGCAGTACTTC. This sequence encodes CVSSLGQHSEQYF.

This clonotype has only a few counts. V is TRBV20-1 and J is TRBJ2-7; 7 nucleotides agree with TRBD1. V shed 6 bases and J 7 bases; nucleotides not matched to a gene: 15. The length of the CDR3 is 14 residues. In germline, CDR1 is DFQATT, CDR2 SNEGSKA (reference sequence). The CDR3 nucleotides are TGCAGTGCCCTCGACAGGGATCGCTTGGAGGAGCAGTACTTC. Translation: CSALDRDRLEEQYF.

J is TRBJ2-5 and V is TRBV20-1, with D perhaps matching TRBD2 (5 bases). The CDR3 sequence is 16 residues long. The germline gives CDR1 DFQATT, CDR2 SNEGSKA (reference sequence). V lost 2 bases and J 2 bases, leaving 18 bases between the germline ends. CDR3 coding DNA: TGCAGTGCTAGACAGTGGCGGGTGGGGATTCAAGAGACCCAGTACTTC. Amino acids: CSARQWRVGIQETQYF.